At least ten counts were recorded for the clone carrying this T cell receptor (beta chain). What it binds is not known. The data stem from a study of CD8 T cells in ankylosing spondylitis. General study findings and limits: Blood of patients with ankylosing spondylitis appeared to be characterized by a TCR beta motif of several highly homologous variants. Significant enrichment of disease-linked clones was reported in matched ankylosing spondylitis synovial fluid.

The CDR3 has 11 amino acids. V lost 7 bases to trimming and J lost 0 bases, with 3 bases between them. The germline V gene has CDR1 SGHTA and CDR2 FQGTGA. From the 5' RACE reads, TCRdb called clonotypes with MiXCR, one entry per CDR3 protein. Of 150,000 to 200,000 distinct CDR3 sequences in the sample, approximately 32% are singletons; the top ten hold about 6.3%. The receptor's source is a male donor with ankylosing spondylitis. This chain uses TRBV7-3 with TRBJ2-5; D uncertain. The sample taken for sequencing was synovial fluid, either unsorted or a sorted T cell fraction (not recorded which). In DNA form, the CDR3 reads TGTGCCAGCAAAAACCAAGAGACCCAGTACTTC. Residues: CASKNQETQYF.